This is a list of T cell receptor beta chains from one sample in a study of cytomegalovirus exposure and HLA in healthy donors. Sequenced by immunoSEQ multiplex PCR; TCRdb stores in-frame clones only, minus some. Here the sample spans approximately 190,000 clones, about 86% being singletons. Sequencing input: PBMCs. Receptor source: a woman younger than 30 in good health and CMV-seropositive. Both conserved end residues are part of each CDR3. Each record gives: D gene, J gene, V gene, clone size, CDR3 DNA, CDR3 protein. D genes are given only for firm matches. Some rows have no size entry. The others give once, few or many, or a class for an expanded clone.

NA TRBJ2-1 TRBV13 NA TGTGCCAGCAGCTTGGGGCACAGCGATGAGCAGTTCTTC CASSLGHSDEQFF
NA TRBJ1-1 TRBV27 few TGTGCCAGCAGTTTCAGGGGAACTGAAGCTTTCTTT CASSFRGTEAFF
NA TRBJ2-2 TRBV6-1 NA TGTGCCAGCAGTGATTACAGGGCCGGGGAGCTGTTTTTT CASSDYRAGELFF
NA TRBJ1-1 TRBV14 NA TGTGCCAGCAGCCAGGTGGCTCAGGGGGCTTTCTTT CASSQVAQGAFF
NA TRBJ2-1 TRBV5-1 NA TGCGCCAGCAGCCCCTCAGGGGACCACTACAATGAGCAGTTCTTC CASSPSGDHYNEQFF
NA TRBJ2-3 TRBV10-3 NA TGTGCCTCATCCCCAGCGGTCACAGATACGCAGTATTTT CASSPAVTDTQYF
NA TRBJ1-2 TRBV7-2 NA TGTGCCAGCAGCGCCCCAGGGAGGTGGAGTGGCTACACCTTC CASSAPGRWSGYTF
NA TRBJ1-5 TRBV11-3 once TGTGCCAGCGGGCGGGGCCGGGGCAATCAGCCCCAGCATTTT CASGRGRGNQPQHF
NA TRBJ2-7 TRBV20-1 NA TGCAGTGCTAGTCCCAGCTACGAGCAGTACTTC CSASPSYEQYF
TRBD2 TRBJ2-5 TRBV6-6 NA TGTGCCAGCAGTCCCCAGCGGGGGGGCCCGGAGACCCAGTACTTC CASSPQRGGPETQYF
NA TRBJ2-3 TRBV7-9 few TGTGCCAGCAGCTCGCAAACTAGCACAGATACGCAGTATTTT CASSSQTSTDTQYF
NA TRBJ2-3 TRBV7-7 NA TGTGCCAGCAGTTACGGACAGCAAGATACGCAGTATTTT CASSYGQQDTQYF
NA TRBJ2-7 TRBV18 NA TGTGCCAGCTCACCTGACAGGAGGAGTTCGTACTTC CASSPDRRSSYF
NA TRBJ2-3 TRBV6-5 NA TGTGCCAGCAGTTACTCTGGCCTCCCCCAGGCAGATACGCAGTATTTT CASSYSGLPQADTQYF
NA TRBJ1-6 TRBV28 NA TGTGCCAGCAGTTCGCTGAGCGGAAGGCATAATTCACCCCTCCACTTT CASSSLSGRHNSPLHF
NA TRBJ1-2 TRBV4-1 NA TGCGCCAGCAGCCGCGGTGTGCTGGGGCCGACCCAGCGAGGCTACACCTTC CASSRGVLGPTQRGYTF
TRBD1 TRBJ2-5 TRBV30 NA TGTGCCTACGAGACAGGGAAGGTAATCCAAGAGACCCAGTACTTC CAYETGKVIQETQYF
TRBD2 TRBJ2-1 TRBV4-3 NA TGCGCCAGCAGCCCCGGACTAGCGGGGGGGCTCTACAATGAGCAGTTCTTC CASSPGLAGGLYNEQFF
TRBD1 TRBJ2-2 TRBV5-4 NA TGTGCCAGCAGCATGACCCGGGACAGAAAGCGCACCGGGGAGCTGTTTTTT CASSMTRDRKRTGELFF
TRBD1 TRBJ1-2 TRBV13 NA TGTGCCAGCAGCTTAGGGGACAGGGGGAATGGCTACACCTTC CASSLGDRGNGYTF
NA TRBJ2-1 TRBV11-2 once TGTGCCAGCAGCTTATTAAATGAGCAGTTCTTC CASSLLNEQFF
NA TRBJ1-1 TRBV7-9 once TGTGCCAGCACCCTAGTGGGTGAAGCTTTCTTT CASTLVGEAFF
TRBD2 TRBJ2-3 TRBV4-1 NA TGCGCCAGCAGCCAAGAAGGCAGCGGGGGCCGCACAGATACGCAGTATTTT CASSQEGSGGRTDTQYF
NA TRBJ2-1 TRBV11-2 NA TGTGCCAGCTCCAGCAACCGGGGGAAACAGGAGGGGCAGTTCTTC CASSSNRGKQEGQFF
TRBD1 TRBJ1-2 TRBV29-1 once TGCAGCGTTGAAGGGAGGACAGGGGGCTATGGCTACACCTTC CSVEGRTGGYGYTF
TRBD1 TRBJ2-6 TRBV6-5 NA TGTGCCAGCAGTTACCATGACAGGGTCGGAGTCCTGACTTTC CASSYHDRVGVLTF
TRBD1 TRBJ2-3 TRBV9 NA TGTGCCAGCAGCGCCGGGGACAGCTTCACAGATACGCAGTATTTT CASSAGDSFTDTQYF
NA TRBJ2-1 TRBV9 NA TGTGCCAGCAGCGTAGGAGGGGGGGCCGTGTCCTACAATGAGCAGTTCTTC CASSVGGGAVSYNEQFF
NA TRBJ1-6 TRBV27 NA TGTGCCAGCGCGCACAGGCGTTCACCCCTCCACTTT CASAHRRSPLHF
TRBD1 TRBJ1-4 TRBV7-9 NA TGTGCCAGCAGCCTTGGGACAGACCTTAATGAAAAACTGTTTTTT CASSLGTDLNEKLFF
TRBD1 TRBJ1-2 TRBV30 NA TGTGCTCAGGGGGGCCCCCAGCTTTTTTACCACTATGGCTACACCTTC CAQGGPQLFYHYGYTF
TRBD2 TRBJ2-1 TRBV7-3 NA TGTGCCAGCAGCTTATGGGCTAGCGGAGCTTACAATGAGCAGTTCTTC CASSLWASGAYNEQFF